Listed here are 10 T cell receptor beta chains from one sample, sequenced in a study of OX40 agonist ivuxolimab in advanced cancers. Here immunoSEQ multiplex PCR was the method, and the copy in TCRdb shows in-frame clones only, minus some. Here the sample spans tens of thousands of clones, 85% being singletons. The sample here was CD4+ or CD8+ T cells sorted from blood, taken in a trial of the OX40 agonist ivuxolimab. The source is an adult with an advanced solid tumor such as melanoma, head and neck, liver or kidney cancer.

The chain recombines TRBV18 with TRBJ1-4; possibly TRBD1 for D (5 bases). There are 15 residues in the CDR3. Deletions cut 2 bases from V and 7 bases from J, with 14 bases between. The V gene's germline CDR1 is KGHSH and CDR2 LQKENI. The CDR3 coding sequence is TGTGCCAGCTCACCAGGAGGGGCTCAAGGTGAAAAACTGTTTTTT. It is translated as CASSPGGAQGEKLFF.

The chain uses TRBV7-2 and TRBJ2-5; D is ambiguous. The ends were cut back, 6 bases at V and 7 bases at J, with 9 bases in the middle. The V gene's germline CDR1 is SGHTA and CDR2 FQGNSA. The CDR3 runs 11 residues. The CDR3 sequence is CASSPPGTQYF. CDR3 nucleotides: TGTGCCAGCAGTCCCCCCGGGACCCAGTACTTC.

The rearrangement joins TRBV6-5 to TRBJ1-1; D is uncertain. This CDR3 is built from 13 residues. The V gene lost 6 bases and the J gene lost 3 bases, with 11 bases spanning the gap. Germline V CDR1 and CDR2: MNHEY, SVGAGI. The CDR3 sequence is CASRFDTYTEAFF. CDR3 sequence (DNA): TGTGCCAGCAGATTCGACACCTACACTGAAGCTTTCTTT.

The genes are TRBV5-4 and TRBJ2-5; 8 bases map to TRBD2. Germline V gene sequence: CDR1 SGHNT, CDR2 YYREEE (reference sequence). The CDR3 loop spans 15 amino acids. V dropped 3 bases and J dropped 2; count of bases not matched to a gene: 6. The CDR3 nucleotides are TGTGCCAGCAGCTCTGGACTAGCCGTTCAAGAGACCCAGTACTTC. This encodes CASSSGLAVQETQYF. The complete variable domain, with remaining parts taken from reference TRBV5-4 and TRBJ2-5, reads ETGVTQSPTHLIKTRGQQVTLRCSSQSGHNTVSWYQQALGQGPQFIFQYYREEENGRGNFPPRFSGLQFPNYSSELNVNALELDDSALYLCASSSGLAVQETQYFGPGTRLLVL.

The chain couples TRBV9 to TRBJ1-2; 10 bases agree with TRBD1. The CDR3 extends over 15 amino acids. V lost 4 bases, J lost 2 bases, and 5 bases stayed unmatched. Germline V lookup: CDR1 SGDLS, CDR2 YYNGEE. The DNA for the CDR3 is TGTGCCAGCAGCCCCCAGGACAGGGGGAACTATGGCTACACCTTC. Amino acids: CASSPQDRGNYGYTF.

This clone has only one observation. The chain employs TRBV9 and TRBJ1-2, with 7 bases identical to TRBD1. The CDR3 contains 14 residues. CDR1 and CDR2 (germline): SGDLS, YYNGEE. The V and J ends lost 4 bases and 8 bases, in that order; junction bases with no gene match: 11. CDR3: CASSPETGYGGYTF. CDR3 coding DNA: TGTGCCAGCAGCCCTGAGACAGGGTACGGCGGCTACACCTTC.

This chain connects TRBV11-3 to TRBJ2-7; maybe TRBD1 (5 bases). V was clipped by 0 bases and J by 5 bases, with 8 bases between them. There are 13 residues in the CDR3. Germline lookup yields CDR1 SGHNT and CDR2 YENEEA. CDR3 bases: TGTGCCAGCAGCTTAGAGGGGCTGGACGAGCAGTACTTC. It specifies CASSLEGLDEQYF.

This clone occurred once. V and J are TRBV13 and TRBJ1-1; 10 bases are shared with TRBD1. This CDR3 is built from 15 residues. Germline assignment: CDR1 PRHDT and CDR2 FYEKMQ (reference sequence). V dropped 4 bases and J dropped 3; count of bases not matched to a gene: 5. The CDR3 DNA reads TGTGCCAGCAGCTCCGGACAGGGGGTATACACTGAAGCTTTCTTT. Its translation is CASSSGQGVYTEAFF.

The chain combines TRBV5-1 with TRBJ2-5; D not resolved. Germline V gene lookup returns CDR1 SGHRS and CDR2 YFSETQ. V lost 2 bases to trimming and J lost 3 bases, with 14 bases between them. The CDR3 loop spans 15 amino acids. The CDR3 DNA is TGCGCCAGCAGCTTCCCCCCCGGGTCGGAAGAGACCCAGTACTTC. Its protein is CASSFPPGSEETQYF.

The table lists this clone with a count of one. V usage is TRBV7-9 and J usage is TRBJ1-1; no firm D call. V dropped 6 bases and J dropped 1 base, with 12 bases sitting between them. The CDR3 loop spans 14 amino acids. Per germline, CDR1 SEHNR and CDR2 FQNEAQ (reference sequence). As DNA, the CDR3 is TGTGCCAGCAGTTTGAGAGAACAGAACACTGAAGCTTTCTTT. This sequence encodes CASSLREQNTEAFF. Full variable domain (rest looked up from reference TRBV7-9 and TRBJ1-1): DTGVSQNPRHKITKRGQNVTFRCDPISEHNRLYWYRQTLGQGPEFLTYFQNEAQLEKSRLLSDRFSAERPKGSFSTLEIQRTEQGDSAMYLCASSLREQNTEAFFGQGTRLTVV.